Below, 23 T cell receptor beta chains from the same sample are listed, as sequenced in a study of response to subunit inactivated influenza vaccine (dated by TCRdb to the late 2010s). Library preparation used RT-PCR. Instrument used: Illumina HiSeq 2500. The raw public reads went through TCRdb reprocessing: fastp at Q25, MiXCR clone calling, in-frame beta chains kept. Here each entry gathers all rows of one CDR3 protein and keeps the most common genes and DNA. For this sample the table gives about 520,000 distinct CDR3 sequences, of which roughly 23% were detected only once. The ten most abundant clones make up approximately 2% of the sample. The sequencing used CD4+ T cells sorted from PBMCs, collected about 5 days after vaccination. All receptors derive from a middle-aged man who received an inactivated influenza vaccine. Donor details come from another sample of the same person, matched by shared clones.

This clonotype was seen a few times. The CDR3 sequence: CASSWTRAGEAFF. In DNA form, the CDR3 reads TGTGCCAGCTCATGGACACGAGCTGGTGAAGCTTTCTTT. The chain employs TRBV18 and TRBJ1-1; D is perhaps TRBD1 (5 bases). CDR1 KGHSH and CDR2 LQKENI come from the germline V gene. This CDR3 has 13 amino acids. Trimming pared 5 bases from V and 7 bases from J, leaving 14 bases between. The full variable domain, its missing parts supplied by reference TRBV18 and TRBJ1-1, is NAGVMQNPRHLVRRRGQEARLRCSPMKGHSHVYWYRQLPEEGLKFMVYLQKENIIDESGMPKERFSAEFPKEGPSILRIQQVVRGDSAAYFCASSWTRAGEAFFGQGTRLTVV.

This clonotype was found many times. The chain is built from TRBV20-1 and TRBJ2-7, with TRBD1 matching over 8 bases. V was clipped by 6 bases and J by 5 bases; unmatched bases: 12. This CDR3 spans 14 amino acids. Germline V gene sequence: CDR1 DFQATT, CDR2 SNEGSKA (reference sequence). The CDR3 protein is CSARPIQGDHEQYF. Written as DNA, the CDR3 is TGCAGTGCCAGACCGATACAGGGGGACCACGAGCAGTACTTC.

This clonotype was counted a few times. The rearrangement links TRBV15 to TRBJ2-7, with D possibly TRBD1 on 6 matching bases. The CDR3 has 15 amino acids. V shed 1 base and J shed 0 bases, with 10 bases lying between them. Germline V gene data show CDR1 as LNHNV and CDR2 as YYDKDF (reference sequence). CDR3 amino acids: CATSRARDTSYEQYF. The CDR3 nucleotides read TGTGCCACCAGCAGAGCTCGGGACACCTCCTACGAGCAGTACTTC.

This clonotype was counted only a few times. The chain links TRBV7-2 to TRBJ1-5, with D perhaps TRBD1 (5 bases). Trimming took off 2 bases at V and 6 bases at J, with 14 bases between the two ends. This CDR3 spans 15 amino acids. Germline V CDR1 and CDR2: SGHTA, FQGNSA. For the CDR3, the DNA is TGTGCCAGCAGCTTAAGCCCGGGGGTTTTTCAGCCCCAGCATTTT. Its protein product is CASSLSPGVFQPQHF.

This clonotype was counted at least ten times. The chain employs TRBV29-1 and TRBJ1-2; D is perhaps TRBD1 (5 bases). This CDR3 is 13 amino acids long. The germline V gene has CDR1 SQVTM and CDR2 ANQGSEA. V lost 4 bases, J lost 0 bases, and 9 bases lay in between. CDR3 in DNA: TGCAGCGTTGGGACACGACCTAACTATGGCTACACCTTC. It specifies CSVGTRPNYGYTF.

This sequence joins TRBV20-1 and TRBJ1-4, with D unresolved. V lost 1 base and J lost 0, with 9 bases in between. This CDR3 contains 15 residues. Germline CDR1 is DFQATT and CDR2 is SNEGSKA (reference sequence). CDR3 in amino acids: CSARAHSATNEKLFF. Written as DNA, the CDR3 is TGCAGTGCTAGAGCTCACAGTGCAACTAATGAAAAACTGTTTTTT.

DNA for the CDR3: TGCGCCAGCAGCTTGATTCTGAGGACAATTTCTAATGAGCAGTTCTTC. Its translation is CASSLILRTISNEQFF. The chain uses TRBV5-1 and TRBJ2-1; D possibly corresponds to TRBD1 (5 bases). V shed 1 base and J shed 7 bases, with 18 bases lying between them. There are 16 residues in the CDR3. Germline CDR1 SGHRS, CDR2 YFSETQ.

V is TRBV6-1 and J is TRBJ1-2; a possible D gene is TRBD1 (5 bases). Trimming left V 5 bases short and J 4 bases short, with 14 bases between. Germline CDR1 is MNHNS and CDR2 is SASEGT. This CDR3 is built from 14 residues. DNA for the CDR3: TGTGCCAGCAGTCCGCGGGGCAGGAGCTATGGCTACACCTTC. It specifies CASSPRGRSYGYTF.

The CDR3 loop is CAWSVSGGPRSYNEQFF. As DNA, the CDR3 is TGTGCCTGGAGTGTATCGGGAGGGCCCAGGTCCTACAATGAGCAGTTCTTC. This rearrangement joins TRBV30 to TRBJ2-1, with 8 bases identical to TRBD2. The ends lost 0 bases at V and 1 base at J; junction bases unmatched: 8. The CDR3 loop spans 17 amino acids. From germline, CDR1 is GTSNPN and CDR2 SVGIG (reference sequence).

There are a few counts of this clonotype. The V gene is TRBV20-1, the J gene TRBJ2-3; 14 nucleotides agree with TRBD2. This CDR3 contains 15 residues. Germline CDR1 reads DFQATT; CDR2 reads SNEGSKA (reference sequence). V lost 3 bases, J lost 3 bases, and 2 bases stayed unmatched. CDR3: CSARRTSGRTDTQYF. The CDR3 DNA reads TGCAGTGCTAGGCGGACTAGCGGGAGGACAGATACGCAGTATTTT.

The table lists this clonotype with a few counts. V and J are TRBV6-2 or TRBV6-3 and TRBJ2-2, with D unresolved. There are 11 residues in the CDR3. Trimming took 6 bases from V and 6 from J, leaving 5 bases between them. CDR1 and CDR2 (germline): MNHEY, SVGEGT. This CDR3 reads CASSHAGELFF. The CDR3, as DNA: TGTGCCAGCAGCCATGCCGGGGAGCTGTTTTTT.

J is TRBJ2-1 and V is TRBV6-2 or TRBV6-3, with D tentatively TRBD1 (7 bases). Germline V gives CDR1 MNHEY, CDR2 SVGEGT. Trimming took off 6 bases at V and 9 bases at J, with 15 bases between the two ends. The CDR3 is made up of 13 amino acids. The CDR3 coding sequence is TGTGCCAGCAGAACAGGGGCGCGGGGTGAGCAGTTCTTC. This sequence encodes CASRTGARGEQFF.

Only a few counts were recorded for this clonotype. The rearrangement links TRBV20-1 to TRBJ1-5; D is unresolved. Germline CDR1 is DFQATT and CDR2 is SNEGSKA (reference sequence). CDR3 length: 13 amino acids. Trimming cost V 2 bases and J 4 bases, with 9 bases left between them. The chain's CDR3 is CSARRSENQPQHF. The CDR3 DNA reads TGCAGTGCTAGACGTTCAGAAAATCAGCCCCAGCATTTT.

The chain employs TRBV12-3 or TRBV12-4 and TRBJ2-7; 10 bases line up with TRBD2. The V segment lost 4 bases and the J segment 3 bases; nucleotides outside the gene matches: 9. This CDR3 spans 16 amino acids. As DNA, the CDR3 is TGTGCCAGCAGTTCAAGAACTAGCGGGAATATCTACGAGCAGTACTTC. It yields the protein CASSSRTSGNIYEQYF.

This clonotype has a handful of counts. The chain is built from TRBV5-1 and TRBJ2-7, with TRBD1 identical over 11 bases. The ends lost 3 bases at V and 6 bases at J; junction bases unmatched: 5. CDR1 is SGHRS and CDR2 is YFSETQ in the germline V gene. The CDR3 extends over 14 amino acids. The CDR3 DNA follows: TGCGCCAGCAGCTACGGACAGGGGGCTAGCGAGCAGTACTTC. This codes for CASSYGQGASEQYF.

The chain joins TRBV12-3 or TRBV12-4 to TRBJ2-4, with 8 bases that match TRBD1. Trimming at V came to 7 bases and at J to 4 bases, leaving 9 bases not matched to a gene. The CDR3 is 15 residues long. DNA of the CDR3: TGTGCCAGCATCGCAGGGGACAGGAAAAAAAACATTCAGTACTTC. It encodes CASIAGDRKKNIQYF.

The rearrangement joins TRBV29-1 to TRBJ2-1; no definite D call. Germline CDR1 SQVTM, CDR2 ANQGSEA. The CDR3 spans 14 residues. V dropped 4 bases and J dropped 5 bases, with 15 bases sitting between them. The CDR3 coding sequence is TGCAGCGTTGCCTCCAGAGCCAGGAACAATGAGCAGTTCTTC. Protein: CSVASRARNNEQFF.

The chain uses TRBV25-1 and TRBJ2-7, with 9 bases fitting TRBD1. The CDR3 sequence is 14 residues long. The germline gives CDR1 MGHDK, CDR2 SYGVNS. The ends lost 9 bases at V and 4 bases at J; junction bases unmatched: 10. CDR3 region: CASTGQGSPYEQYF. The CDR3 bases are TGTGCCAGTACCGGACAGGGGAGTCCATACGAGCAGTACTTC.

The chain uses TRBV10-1 and TRBJ2-1, with 11 bases aligning to TRBD2. Trimming at V came to 6 bases and at J to 5 bases, leaving 6 bases not matched to a gene. The V gene's germline CDR1 is WNHNN and CDR2 SYGVQD (reference sequence). This CDR3 has 15 amino acids. CDR3 loop: CASRAGTSGHNEQFF. Here the CDR3 DNA reads TGCGCCAGCAGAGCCGGGACTAGCGGACACAATGAGCAGTTCTTC.

There are a few counts of this clonotype. The rearrangement links TRBV28 to TRBJ1-2, with D uncertain. CDR1 and CDR2 (germline): MDHEN, SYDVKM. The CDR3 sequence is 15 residues long. Trimming pared 2 bases from V and 3 bases from J, leaving 13 bases between. The CDR3 here is CASSLRARSHYGYTF. The CDR3 region has the DNA TGTGCCAGCAGTTTAAGGGCTCGGTCCCACTATGGCTACACCTTC.

The rearrangement joins TRBV20-1 to TRBJ2-5; 8 positions match TRBD1. V lost 3 bases to trimming and J lost 5 bases; unmatched junction nucleotides: 14. CDR3 size: 16 residues. Germline assignment: CDR1 DFQATT and CDR2 SNEGSKA (reference sequence). The CDR3 bases are TGCAGTGCTAGTGGTGCTTCCAGGGGGCTCGTGGAGACCCAGTACTTC. Its translation is CSASGASRGLVETQYF.

The chain couples TRBV5-1 to TRBJ2-3, with unresolved D. Germline V CDR1 and CDR2: SGHRS, YFSETQ. The CDR3 covers 14 residues. Trimming took off 5 bases at V and 3 bases at J, with 13 bases between the two ends. The CDR3 protein is CASRLGPATDTQYF. The CDR3 coding sequence is TGCGCCAGCAGGCTCGGGCCCGCGACAGATACGCAGTATTTT.

This clonotype came up a few times. The chain is built from TRBV10-2 and TRBJ2-7, with 8 bases fitting TRBD1. The CDR3 has 14 amino acids. The trim removed 2 bases at V and 3 bases at J, leaving 3 bases unmatched. Germline-derived CDR1 and CDR2 are WSHSY and SAAADI. The CDR3 loop reads CASSEQGANYEQYF. In DNA, the CDR3 is TGCGCCAGCAGTGAGCAGGGGGCCAACTACGAGCAGTACTTC.